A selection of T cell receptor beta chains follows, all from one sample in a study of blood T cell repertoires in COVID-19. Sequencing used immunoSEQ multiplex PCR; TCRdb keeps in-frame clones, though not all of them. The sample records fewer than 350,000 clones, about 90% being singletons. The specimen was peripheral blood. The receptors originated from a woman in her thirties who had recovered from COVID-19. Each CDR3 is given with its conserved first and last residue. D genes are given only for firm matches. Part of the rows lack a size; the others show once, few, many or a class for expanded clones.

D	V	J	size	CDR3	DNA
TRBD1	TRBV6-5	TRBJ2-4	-	CASSPTGFKNIQYF	TGTGCCAGCAGTCCGACAGGGTTCAAAAACATTCAGTACTTC
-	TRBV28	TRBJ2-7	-	CASTATDSYEQYF	TGTGCCAGCACCGCGACAGATTCCTACGAGCAGTACTTC
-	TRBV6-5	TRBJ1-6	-	CASSSGDYNSPLHF	TGTGCCAGCAGTTCAGGGGATTATAATTCACCCCTCCACTTT
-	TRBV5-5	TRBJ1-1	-	CASSLAGNPRAFF	TGTGCCAGCAGCTTGGCCGGGAACCCGAGGGCTTTCTTT
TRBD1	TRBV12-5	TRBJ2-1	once	CASGLVLPGQDYNEQFF	TGTGCTAGTGGTTTGGTCCTCCCGGGACAGGATTACAATGAGCAGTTCTTC
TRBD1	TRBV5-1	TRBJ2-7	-	CASSRGQGYEQYF	TGCGCCAGCAGCCGTGGACAGGGCTACGAGCAGTACTTC
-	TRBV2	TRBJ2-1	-	CASSPNGLSSYNEQFF	TGTGCCAGCAGTCCCAACGGACTGTCATCCTACAATGAGCAGTTCTTC
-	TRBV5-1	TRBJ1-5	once	CASSLEKGLGGNQPQHF	TGCGCCAGCAGCTTGGAAAAGGGCCTAGGGGGCAATCAGCCCCAGCATTTT
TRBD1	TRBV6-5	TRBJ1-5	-	CASSYSATGVQPQHF	TGTGCCAGCAGTTACTCGGCGACAGGGGTTCAGCCCCAGCATTTT
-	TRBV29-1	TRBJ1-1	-	CSVLPHDRLNTEAFF	TGCAGCGTTCTCCCCCACGACAGGCTGAACACTGAAGCTTTCTTT
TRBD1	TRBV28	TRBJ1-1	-	CASSLAGGTEAFF	TGTGCCAGCAGTTTGGCAGGGGGCACTGAAGCTTTCTTT
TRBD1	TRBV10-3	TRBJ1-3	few	CAIRGGQPLSGNTIYF	TGTGCCATCAGGGGGGGACAGCCGCTGTCTGGAAACACCATATATTTT
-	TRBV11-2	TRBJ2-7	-	CASAQTAYSSYEQYF	TGTGCCAGCGCCCAGACAGCTTATAGCTCCTACGAGCAGTACTTC
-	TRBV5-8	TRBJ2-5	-	CASSFSWTAQETQYF	TGTGCCAGCAGCTTCTCATGGACAGCCCAAGAGACCCAGTACTTC
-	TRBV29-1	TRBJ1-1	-	CSVRTGPMNTEAFF	TGCAGCGTCCGTACAGGGCCCATGAACACTGAAGCTTTCTTT
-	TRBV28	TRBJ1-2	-	CASSLWTEGGYTF	TGTGCCAGCAGTTTGTGGACGGAGGGAGGCTACACCTTC
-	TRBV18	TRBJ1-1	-	CASSDGQNTEAFF	TGTGCCAGCTCCGACGGACAGAACACTGAAGCTTTCTTT
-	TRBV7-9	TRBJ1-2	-	CASGTLRDGYTF	TGTGCCAGCGGAACATTACGGGATGGCTACACCTTC
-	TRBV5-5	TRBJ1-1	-	CASSRGLGMNTEAFF	TGTGCCAGCAGCCGCGGACTAGGAATGAACACTGAAGCTTTCTTT
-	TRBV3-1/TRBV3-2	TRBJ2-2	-	CASSPVNTGELFF	TGTGCCAGCAGCCCAGTAAACACCGGGGAGCTGTTTTTT
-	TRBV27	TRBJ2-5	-	CASSYSPRYQETQYF	TGTGCCAGCAGTTACTCTCCCCGATACCAAGAGACCCAGTACTTC
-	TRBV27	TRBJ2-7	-	CASSTGHANEQYF	TGTGCCAGCAGTACCGGACATGCTAACGAGCAGTACTTC
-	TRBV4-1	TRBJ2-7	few	CASSQGAGSGYEQYF	TGCGCCAGCAGCCAAGGCGCAGGTAGCGGCTACGAGCAGTACTTC
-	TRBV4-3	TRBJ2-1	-	CASSHKPQWGLLDEQFF	TGCGCCAGCAGCCATAAGCCCCAGTGGGGCCTCCTTGATGAGCAGTTCTTC
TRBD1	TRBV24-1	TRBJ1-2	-	CATSDSGQGFGYTF	TGTGCCACCAGTGATTCGGGACAGGGCTTCGGCTACACCTTC
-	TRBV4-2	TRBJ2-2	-	CASSHYYRVDTGELFF	TGTGCCAGCAGCCATTATTACAGGGTCGACACCGGGGAGCTGTTTTTT
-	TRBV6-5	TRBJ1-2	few	CASSYAGSGYTF	TGTGCCAGCAGTTACGCCGGGAGCGGCTACACCTTC
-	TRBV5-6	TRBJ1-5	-	CASSQWDNRRSNQPQHF	TGTGCCAGCAGCCAATGGGACAATCGGAGAAGCAATCAGCCCCAGCATTTT
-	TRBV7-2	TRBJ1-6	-	CASSLAEFPPLHF	TGTGCCAGCAGCTTAGCGGAGTTTCCACCCCTCCACTTT
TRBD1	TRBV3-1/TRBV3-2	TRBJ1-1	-	CASSQVPRTGNTEAFF	TGTGCCAGCAGCCAAGTGCCCCGGACAGGGAACACTGAAGCTTTCTTT
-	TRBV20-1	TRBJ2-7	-	CSAGEQYF	TGCAGTGCCGGTGAGCAGTACTTC
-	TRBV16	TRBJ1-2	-	CASSSDRANYGYTF	TGTGCCAGCAGTTCGGACAGAGCGAACTATGGCTACACCTTC
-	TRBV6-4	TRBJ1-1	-	CASSDEFRSTEAFF	TGTGCCAGCAGTGACGAGTTTCGAAGTACTGAAGCTTTCTTT
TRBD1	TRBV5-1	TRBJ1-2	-	CASRDRGRKIFAGYTF	TGCGCCAGCAGGGACAGGGGGCGAAAGATTTTTGCGGGCTACACCTTC
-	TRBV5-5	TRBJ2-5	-	CASSLVGATSWTQYF	TGTGCCAGCAGCTTGGTTGGGGCGACTTCTTGGACCCAGTACTTC
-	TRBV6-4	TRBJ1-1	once	CASSYDSNTEAFF	TGTGCCAGCAGTTATGACTCGAACACTGAAGCTTTCTTT
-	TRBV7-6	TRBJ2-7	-	CASSLYDLGAHEQYF	TGTGCCAGCAGCTTATATGATCTAGGTGCTCACGAGCAGTACTTC
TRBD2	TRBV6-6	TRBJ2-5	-	CASSPDGLAGDGYQETQYF	TGTGCCAGCAGTCCGGACGGACTAGCGGGAGACGGGTACCAAGAGACCCAGTACTTC
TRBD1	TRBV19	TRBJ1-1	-	CASSIFLGQLNTEAFF	TGTGCCAGTAGTATTTTCTTGGGACAGCTAAACACTGAAGCTTTCTTT
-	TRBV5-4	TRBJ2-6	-	CASSLGDRMFPSGANVLTF	TGTGCCAGCAGCTTGGGCGACAGGATGTTTCCCTCTGGGGCCAACGTCCTGACTTTC
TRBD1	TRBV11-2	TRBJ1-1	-	CASSHLQGAPNTEAFF	TGTGCCAGCAGCCACTTACAGGGGGCGCCGAACACTGAAGCTTTCTTT
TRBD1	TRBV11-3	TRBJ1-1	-	CASSWGQGNTEAFF	TGTGCCAGCAGTTGGGGACAGGGCAACACTGAAGCTTTCTTT
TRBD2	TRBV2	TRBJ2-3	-	CASSEQRGGADTQYF	TGTGCCAGCAGTGAGCAGCGGGGGGGGGCAGATACGCAGTATTTT
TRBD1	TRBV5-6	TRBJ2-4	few	CASSWDRDIQYF	TGTGCCAGCAGCTGGGACAGAGACATTCAGTACTTC
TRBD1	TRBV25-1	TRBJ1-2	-	CASSEGSGTGYGYTF	TGTGCCAGCAGTGAAGGCTCCGGGACAGGGTATGGCTACACCTTC
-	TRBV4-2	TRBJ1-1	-	CASSQDRMNTEAFF	TGTGCCAGCAGCCAAGATCGTATGAACACTGAAGCTTTCTTT
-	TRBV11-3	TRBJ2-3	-	CASSLEGRSDTQYF	TGTGCCAGCAGCTTGGAGGGGAGGTCAGATACGCAGTATTTT
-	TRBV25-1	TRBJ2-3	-	CASSALPGAGRTDTQYF	TGTGCCAGCAGTGCCCTGCCGGGCGCAGGGCGCACAGATACGCAGTATTTT
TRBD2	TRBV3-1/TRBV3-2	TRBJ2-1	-	CASSRRPTPGGSYNEQFF	TGTGCCAGCAGCCGCAGACCGACCCCGGGGGGATCCTACAATGAGCAGTTCTTC
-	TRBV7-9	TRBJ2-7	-	CASSAQQGTDEQYF	TGTGCCAGCAGCGCACAACAGGGAACCGACGAGCAGTACTTC